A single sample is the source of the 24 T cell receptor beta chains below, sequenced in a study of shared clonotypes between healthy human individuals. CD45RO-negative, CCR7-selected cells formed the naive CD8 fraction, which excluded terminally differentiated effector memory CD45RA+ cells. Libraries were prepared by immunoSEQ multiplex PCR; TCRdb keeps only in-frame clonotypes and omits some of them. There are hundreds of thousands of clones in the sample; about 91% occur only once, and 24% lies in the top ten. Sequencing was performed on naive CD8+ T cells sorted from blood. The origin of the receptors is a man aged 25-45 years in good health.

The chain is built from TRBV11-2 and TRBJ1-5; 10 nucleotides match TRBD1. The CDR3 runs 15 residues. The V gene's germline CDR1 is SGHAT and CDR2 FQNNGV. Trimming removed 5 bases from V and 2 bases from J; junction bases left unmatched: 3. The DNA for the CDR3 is TGTGCCAGCAGCCCTGGACAGGGGGGCAATCAGCCCCAGCATTTT. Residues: CASSPGQGGNQPQHF.

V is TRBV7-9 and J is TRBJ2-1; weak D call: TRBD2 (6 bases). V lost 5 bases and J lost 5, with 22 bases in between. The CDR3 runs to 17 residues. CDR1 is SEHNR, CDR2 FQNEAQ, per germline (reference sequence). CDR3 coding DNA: TGTGCCAGCAGCCCTCCCCTAGCTCTGCGGGGTGACAATGAGCAGTTCTTC. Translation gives CASSPPLALRGDNEQFF.

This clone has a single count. The CDR3 sequence: CASSKPGKGVQETQYF. Here the CDR3 DNA reads TGCGCCAGCAGCAAGCCAGGGAAAGGTGTACAAGAGACCCAGTACTTC. The rearrangement joins TRBV5-1 to TRBJ2-5; weak D call: TRBD1 (5 bases). This CDR3 is 16 amino acids long. Germline-derived CDR1 and CDR2 are SGHRS and YFSETQ. The V and J ends lost 4 bases and 2 bases respectively, with 18 bases between them.

In nucleotides, the CDR3 is TGCGCCAGCAGCCAAGGATCCTACGAGCAGTACTTC. It encodes CASSQGSYEQYF. The chain links TRBV4-1 to TRBJ2-7; no clear D gene. CDR1 and CDR2 from the germline V gene are MGHRA and YSYEKL. This CDR3 contains 12 residues. Trimming left V 1 base short and J 1 base short, with 2 bases between.

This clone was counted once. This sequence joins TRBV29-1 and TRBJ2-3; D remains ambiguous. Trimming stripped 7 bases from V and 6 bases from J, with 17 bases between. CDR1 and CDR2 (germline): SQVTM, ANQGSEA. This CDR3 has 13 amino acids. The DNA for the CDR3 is TGCAGCGGGATAGGGCTGATGGGCGATACGCAGTATTTT. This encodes CSGIGLMGDTQYF.

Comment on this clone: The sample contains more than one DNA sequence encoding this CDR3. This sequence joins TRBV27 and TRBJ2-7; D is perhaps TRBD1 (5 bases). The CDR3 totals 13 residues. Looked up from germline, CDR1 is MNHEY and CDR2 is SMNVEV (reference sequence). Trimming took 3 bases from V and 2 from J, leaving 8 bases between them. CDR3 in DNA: TGTGCCAGCAGTTTTAGCAGGGCCTACGAGCAGTACTTC. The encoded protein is CASSFSRAYEQYF.

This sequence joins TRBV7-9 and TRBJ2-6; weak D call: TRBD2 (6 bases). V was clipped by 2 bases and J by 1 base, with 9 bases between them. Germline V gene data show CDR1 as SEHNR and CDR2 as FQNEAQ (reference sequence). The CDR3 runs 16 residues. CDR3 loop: CASSLWGESGANVLTF. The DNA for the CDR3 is TGTGCCAGCAGCTTATGGGGGGAGTCTGGGGCCAACGTCCTGACTTTC. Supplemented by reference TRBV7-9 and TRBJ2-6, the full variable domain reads DTGVSQNPRHKITKRGQNVTFRCDPISEHNRLYWYRQTLGQGPEFLTYFQNEAQLEKSRLLSDRFSAERPKGSFSTLEIQRTEQGDSAMYLCASSLWGESGANVLTFGAGSRLTVL.

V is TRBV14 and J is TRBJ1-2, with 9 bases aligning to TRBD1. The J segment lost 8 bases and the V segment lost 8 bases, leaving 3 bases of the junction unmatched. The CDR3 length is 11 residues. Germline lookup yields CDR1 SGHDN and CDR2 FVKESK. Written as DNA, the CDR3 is TGTGCCAGCCGGGACAGGGACGGCTACACCTTC. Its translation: CASRDRDGYTF.

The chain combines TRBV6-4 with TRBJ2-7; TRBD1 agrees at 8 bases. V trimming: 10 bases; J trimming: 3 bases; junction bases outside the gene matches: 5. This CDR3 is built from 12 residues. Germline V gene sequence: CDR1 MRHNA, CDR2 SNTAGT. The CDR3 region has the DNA TGTGCCACCATACAGGGGGTCTACGAGCAGTACTTC. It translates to CATIQGVYEQYF.

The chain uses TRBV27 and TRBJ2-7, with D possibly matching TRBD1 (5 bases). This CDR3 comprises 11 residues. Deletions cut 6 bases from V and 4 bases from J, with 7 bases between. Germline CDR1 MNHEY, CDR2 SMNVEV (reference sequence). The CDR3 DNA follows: TGTGCCAGCAGGGCAGGGTACGAGCAGTACTTC. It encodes CASRAGYEQYF.

This chain's CDR3 is CASSSQGVETQYF. The CDR3 DNA is TGTGCCAGCAGTTCACAGGGGGTAGAGACCCAGTACTTC. The rearrangement joins TRBV27 to TRBJ2-5; 8 bases line up with TRBD1. The germline gives CDR1 MNHEY, CDR2 SMNVEV (reference sequence). The V and J ends lost 4 bases and 4 bases, in that order; junction bases with no gene match: 2. This CDR3 is built from 13 residues.

DNA for the CDR3: TGTGCCAGCAGCCCGGGACTAGCCCAGATGAATGAGCAGTTCTTC. As protein: CASSPGLAQMNEQFF. The J gene is TRBJ2-1, the V gene TRBV5-4; TRBD2 matches 9 bases. The CDR3 totals 15 residues. After removal of 4 bases from V and 7 bases from J, the junction contained 9 bases not matched to a gene. In germline, CDR1 is SGHNT, CDR2 YYREEE (reference sequence).

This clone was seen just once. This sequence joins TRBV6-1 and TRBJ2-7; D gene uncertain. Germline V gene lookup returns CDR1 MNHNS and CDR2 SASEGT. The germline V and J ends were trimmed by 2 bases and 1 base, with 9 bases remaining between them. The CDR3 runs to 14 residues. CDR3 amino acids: CASSESVGSYEQYF. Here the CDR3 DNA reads TGTGCCAGCAGTGAAAGTGTCGGTTCCTACGAGCAGTACTTC.

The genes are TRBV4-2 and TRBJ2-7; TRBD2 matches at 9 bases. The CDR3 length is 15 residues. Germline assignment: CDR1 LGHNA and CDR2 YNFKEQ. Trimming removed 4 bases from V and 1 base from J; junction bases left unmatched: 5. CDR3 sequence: CASSPGTSRSYEQYF. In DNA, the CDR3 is TGTGCCAGCAGCCCGGGGACTAGCAGATCCTACGAGCAGTACTTC.

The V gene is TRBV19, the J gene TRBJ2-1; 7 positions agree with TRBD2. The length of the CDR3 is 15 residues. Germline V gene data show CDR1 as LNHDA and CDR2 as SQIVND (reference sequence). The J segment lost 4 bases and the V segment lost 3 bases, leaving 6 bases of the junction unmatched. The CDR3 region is CASSIHRGVYNEQFF. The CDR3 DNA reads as TGTGCCAGTAGTATTCACCGGGGGGTTTACAATGAGCAGTTCTTC.

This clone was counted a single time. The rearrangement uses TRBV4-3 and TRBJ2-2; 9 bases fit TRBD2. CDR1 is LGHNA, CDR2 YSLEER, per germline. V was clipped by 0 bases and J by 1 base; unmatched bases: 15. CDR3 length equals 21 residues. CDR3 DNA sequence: TGCGCCAGCAGCCAAGAGGGGCTAGCGGGACTTCCTCCGTGGAACACCGGGGAGCTGTTTTTT. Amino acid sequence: CASSQEGLAGLPPWNTGELFF.

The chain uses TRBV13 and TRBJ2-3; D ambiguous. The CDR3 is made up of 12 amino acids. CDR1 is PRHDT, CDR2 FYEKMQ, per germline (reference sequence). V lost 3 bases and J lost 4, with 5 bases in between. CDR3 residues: CASSFIPDTQYF. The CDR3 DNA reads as TGTGCCAGCAGCTTTATACCAGATACGCAGTATTTT.

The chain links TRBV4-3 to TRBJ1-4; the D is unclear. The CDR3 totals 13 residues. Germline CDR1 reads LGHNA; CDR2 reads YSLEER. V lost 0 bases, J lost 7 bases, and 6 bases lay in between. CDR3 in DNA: TGCGCCAGCAGCCAAGATAGTGGTGAAAAACTGTTTTTT. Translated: CASSQDSGEKLFF.

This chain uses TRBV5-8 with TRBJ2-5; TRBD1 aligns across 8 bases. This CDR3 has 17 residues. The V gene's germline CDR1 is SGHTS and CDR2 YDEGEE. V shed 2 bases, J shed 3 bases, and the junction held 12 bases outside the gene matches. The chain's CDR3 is CASSFRGLRVDEETQYF. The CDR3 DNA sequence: TGTGCCAGCAGCTTCAGGGGGCTCAGGGTCGACGAAGAGACCCAGTACTTC. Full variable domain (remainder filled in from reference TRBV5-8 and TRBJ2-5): EAGVTQSPTHLIKTRGQQATLRCSPISGHTSVYWYQQALGLGLQFLLWYDEGEERNRGNFPPRFSGRQFPNYSSELNVNALELEDSALYLCASSFRGLRVDEETQYFGPGTRLLVL.

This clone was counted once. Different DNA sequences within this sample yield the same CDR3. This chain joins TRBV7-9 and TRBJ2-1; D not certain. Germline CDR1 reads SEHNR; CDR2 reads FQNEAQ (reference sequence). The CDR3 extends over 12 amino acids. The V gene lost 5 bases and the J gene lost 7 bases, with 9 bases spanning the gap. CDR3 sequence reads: CASSPSGNEQFF. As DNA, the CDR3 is TGTGCCAGCAGCCCTAGTGGGAATGAGCAGTTCTTC.

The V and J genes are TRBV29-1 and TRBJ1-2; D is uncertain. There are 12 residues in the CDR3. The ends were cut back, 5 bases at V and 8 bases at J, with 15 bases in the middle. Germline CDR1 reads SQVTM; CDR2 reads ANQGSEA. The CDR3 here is CSVLGIGGGYTF. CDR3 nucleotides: TGCAGCGTTCTAGGGATCGGAGGGGGCTACACCTTC.

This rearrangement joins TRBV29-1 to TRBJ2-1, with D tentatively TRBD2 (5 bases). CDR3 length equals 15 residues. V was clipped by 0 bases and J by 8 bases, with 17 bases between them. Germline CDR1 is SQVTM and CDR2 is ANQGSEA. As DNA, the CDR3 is TGCAGCGTTGAAGAACTAGGACCAAGAGGGTATGAGCAGTTCTTC. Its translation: CSVEELGPRGYEQFF.

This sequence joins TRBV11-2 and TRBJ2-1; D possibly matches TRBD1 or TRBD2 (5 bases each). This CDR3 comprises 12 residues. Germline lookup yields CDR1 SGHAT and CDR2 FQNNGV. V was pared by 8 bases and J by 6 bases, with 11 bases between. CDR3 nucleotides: TGTGCCAGCGGGGGACCCAGCAATGAGCAGTTCTTC. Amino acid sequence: CASGGPSNEQFF.

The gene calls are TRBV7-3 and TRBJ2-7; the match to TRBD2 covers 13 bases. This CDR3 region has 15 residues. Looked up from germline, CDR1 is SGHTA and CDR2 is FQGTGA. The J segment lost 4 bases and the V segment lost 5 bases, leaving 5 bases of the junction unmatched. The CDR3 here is CASSPSTSGGYEQYF. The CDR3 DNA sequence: TGTGCCAGCAGCCCGTCGACTAGCGGGGGGTACGAGCAGTACTTC.